This TCR beta chain was obtained from a study of monozygotic twins with inflammatory bowel disease. A word on this clonotype: What it binds is unknown.

The CDR3 runs 14 residues. From germline, CDR1 is KGHSH and CDR2 LQKENI. Whole-study findings and limits: Variability may have been added to patient repertoires by differing immunosuppressive treatments. Healthy co-twins showed greater TCRbeta diversity (inverse Simpson) than IBD patients.

TCRdb processed the 5' RACE reads again and assigns one entry to each CDR3 protein, with no DNA. Its clone listing holds some 330,000 distinct CDR3 sequences. This sequence was found in a human donor with ulcerative colitis or Crohn's disease, or a healthy co-twin of an affected twin (not recorded which). The chain has TRBV18 and TRBJ2-5; the D call from TCRdb, TRBD1, cannot be confirmed without DNA. Sequenced material: blood. Here the CDR3 reads CASSPSRAQETQYF. The full variable domain, its missing parts supplied by reference TRBV18 and TRBJ2-5, is NAGVMQNPRHLVRRRGQEARLRCSPMKGHSHVYWYRQLPEEGLKFMVYLQKENIIDESGMPKERFSAEFPKEGPSILRIQQVVRGDSAAYFCASSPSRAQETQYFGPGTRLLVL.